These 20 T cell receptor beta chains were all obtained from the same sample, sequenced in a study of T cell changes during pregnancy in multiple sclerosis. Only in-frame clones appear in the TCRdb table, and some are missing; sequencing was by immunoSEQ multiplex PCR. The sample lists more than 90,000 clones, approximately 92% occurring once. Sequencing used peripheral blood, obtained after pregnancy. The receptors stem from a female donor with multiple sclerosis, enrolled in a pregnancy study.

The chain carries TRBV7-3 and TRBJ1-1; a possible D gene is TRBD1 (6 bases). CDR3 size: 17 residues. Germline CDR1 and CDR2: SGHTA and FQGTGA. Trimming shortened V by 1 base and J by 1 base, and 16 bases separated the two germline ends. The CDR3: CASSLKGGTPTNTEAFF. CDR3 DNA sequence: TGTGCCAGCAGCTTAAAGGGAGGGACACCAACGAACACTGAAGCTTTCTTT.

This chain connects TRBV5-1 to TRBJ2-7; possibly TRBD1 for D (6 bases). This CDR3 spans 16 amino acids. V shed 4 bases and J shed 3 bases, with 20 bases lying between them. CDR1 is SGHRS and CDR2 is YFSETQ in the germline V gene. CDR3 DNA: TGCGCCAGCAGCAGTGGACAGAGTCAAGTTATCTACGAGCAGTACTTC. Translating it yields CASSSGQSQVIYEQYF.

This chain uses TRBV5-4 with TRBJ1-5; TRBD1 matches 9 bases. The V gene end was trimmed by 4 bases and the J gene end by 2 bases; junction bases not matched to a gene: 19. Germline values: CDR1 SGHNT, CDR2 YYREEE (reference sequence). The CDR3 consists of 20 residues. Here the CDR3 reads CASSPPYLHRGRAGNQPQHF. CDR3 in DNA: TGTGCCAGCAGCCCGCCGTATCTACACAGGGGGCGTGCGGGCAATCAGCCCCAGCATTTT.

The V call is TRBV6-1, the J call TRBJ1-4, with D perhaps TRBD1 (5 bases). This CDR3 is built from 15 residues. Per the germline V gene, CDR1 is MNHNS and CDR2 is SASEGT. Trimming shortened V by 1 base and J by 2 bases, and 8 bases separated the two germline ends. CDR3 region: CASSEEGLTNEKLFF. In nucleotides, the CDR3 is TGTGCCAGCAGTGAAGAGGGGTTGACTAATGAAAAACTGTTTTTT.

The V gene is TRBV30, the J gene TRBJ1-2; 12 bases map to TRBD1. There are 12 residues in the CDR3. The germline V gene has CDR1 GTSNPN and CDR2 SVGIG (reference sequence). V lost 8 bases, J lost 8 bases, and 6 bases stayed unmatched. The CDR3 DNA follows: TGTGCCCGGGGACAGGGGGCGGGGGGCTACACCTTC. Amino acids: CARGQGAGGYTF.

The V call is TRBV19, the J call TRBJ1-5; D remains unclear. Trimming left V 7 bases short and J 0 bases short, with 13 bases between. This CDR3 contains 15 residues. Germline-derived CDR1 and CDR2 are LNHDA and SQIVND (reference sequence). This CDR3 reads CASNLHFYSNQPQHF. The DNA for the CDR3 is TGTGCCAGTAACCTCCACTTCTATAGCAATCAGCCCCAGCATTTT. Supplemented by reference TRBV19 and TRBJ1-5, the full variable domain reads DGGITQSPKYLFRKEGQNVTLSCEQNLNHDAMYWYRQDPGQGLRLIYYSQIVNDFQKGDIAEGYSVSREKKESFPLTVTSAQKNPTAFYLCASNLHFYSNQPQHFGDGTRLSIL.

The chain joins TRBV29-1 to TRBJ2-1, with 8 bases that match TRBD2. There are 17 residues in the CDR3. Germline CDR1 reads SQVTM; CDR2 reads ANQGSEA. The V gene end was trimmed by 0 bases and the J gene end by 4 bases; junction bases not matched to a gene: 11. DNA for the CDR3: TGCAGCGTTGAAGATCTACCAGGACTAGCCGTTTACAATGAGCAGTTCTTC. Residues: CSVEDLPGLAVYNEQFF.

The V call is TRBV27, the J call TRBJ1-1; tentative D call: TRBD1 (6 bases). CDR1 is MNHEY and CDR2 is SMNVEV in the germline V gene (reference sequence). The CDR3 is 14 amino acids. The germline V and J ends were trimmed by 3 bases and 6 bases, with 14 bases remaining between them. The CDR3 nucleotides are TGTGCCAGCAGTTTGGGGGGGCTGGGGTCTGAAGCTTTCTTT. Protein: CASSLGGLGSEAFF.

The rearrangement links TRBV7-2 to TRBJ1-4; no clear D. This CDR3 contains 12 residues. In germline, CDR1 is SGHTA, CDR2 FQGNSA. Trimming shortened V by 2 bases and J by 8 bases, and 6 bases separated the two germline ends. As DNA, the CDR3 is TGTGCCAGCAGCTTATCGTCCGAAAAACTGTTTTTT. Amino acid sequence: CASSLSSEKLFF.

The rearrangement links TRBV27 to TRBJ2-2; D may be TRBD1 (6 bases). This CDR3 region has 15 residues. The germline V and J ends were trimmed by 6 bases and 3 bases, with 14 bases remaining between them. In germline, CDR1 is MNHEY, CDR2 SMNVEV (reference sequence). The CDR3 spells CASRRGSSDTGELFF. DNA of the CDR3: TGTGCCAGCAGGAGGGGGTCTAGTGACACCGGGGAGCTGTTTTTT.

The V call is TRBV6-6, the J call TRBJ2-5; unclear D gene. V shed 2 bases and J shed 2 bases, with 12 bases lying between them. Germline CDR1 is MNHNY and CDR2 is SVGAGI (reference sequence). This CDR3 is built from 15 residues. The CDR3 sequence is CASSYLPPEQETQYF. CDR3 coding DNA: TGTGCCAGCAGTTACCTGCCCCCGGAGCAAGAGACCCAGTACTTC.

The rearrangement links TRBV7-2 to TRBJ2-5, with 7 bases matching TRBD2. V lost 5 bases to trimming and J lost 1 base; unmatched junction nucleotides: 1. Germline loops: CDR1 SGHTA, CDR2 FQGNSA. CDR3 length equals 13 residues. CDR3 in amino acids: CASSRGSQETQYF. The CDR3 DNA reads TGTGCCAGCAGCCGCGGGAGCCAAGAGACCCAGTACTTC.

The chain combines TRBV6-5 with TRBJ2-5, with 7 positions matching TRBD2. V was pared by 4 bases and J by 2 bases, with 10 bases of the junction left unmatched. The CDR3 length is 16 residues. Germline CDR1 reads MNHEY; CDR2 reads SVGAGI. This CDR3 is CASSSKREMWQETQYF. CDR3 sequence (DNA): TGTGCCAGCAGTTCAAAGCGGGAAATGTGGCAAGAGACCCAGTACTTC.

J is TRBJ2-1 and V is TRBV7-3; TRBD1 is a possible D gene (5 bases). Germline V gene data show CDR1 as SGHTA and CDR2 as FQGTGA. V was pared by 5 bases and J by 7 bases, with 27 bases between. The CDR3 runs to 18 residues. CDR3 nucleotides: TGTGCCAGCAGCCGCACCTCCCAGATCCAGGGTCTAGGGAATGAGCAGTTCTTC. Translating gives CASSRTSQIQGLGNEQFF.

The chain has TRBV4-3 and TRBJ2-2; D is perhaps TRBD2 (7 bases). V lost 4 bases and J lost 7, with 19 bases in between. Germline CDR1 is LGHNA and CDR2 is YSLEER. This CDR3 region has 16 residues. CDR3 in amino acids: CASSLIIRGGGGELFF. The CDR3 DNA is TGCGCCAGCAGCCTGATAATTAGGGGAGGGGGCGGGGAGCTGTTTTTT.

The rearrangement links TRBV2 to TRBJ2-7; 7 bases match TRBD1. The CDR3 sequence is 15 residues long. Germline V gene sequence: CDR1 SNHLY, CDR2 FYNNEI. Trimming cost V 7 bases and J 4 bases; bases outside gene matches: 13. The CDR3 DNA reads TGTGCCAGCACTAGGGACAGTTTCGAAGTATACGAGCAGTACTTC. Protein product: CASTRDSFEVYEQYF.

The chain combines TRBV6-4 with TRBJ2-2; 12 bases agree with TRBD2. The CDR3 is 15 residues long. CDR1 and CDR2 (germline): MRHNA, SNTAGT. With 8 bases clipped from V and 7 bases from J, the junction kept 8 bases outside the gene matches. The CDR3 region is CASRTSGTILGELFF. Here the CDR3 DNA reads TGTGCCAGCCGGACTAGCGGGACAATTCTCGGGGAGCTGTTTTTT.

This clone appeared once. The chain uses TRBV7-9 and TRBJ1-2, with 7 bases that match TRBD1. CDR1 and CDR2 (germline): SEHNR, FQNEAQ (reference sequence). This CDR3 spans 15 amino acids. The V segment lost 5 bases and the J segment 4 bases; nucleotides outside the gene matches: 10. The CDR3 nucleotides are TGTGCCAGCAGCCAGGGACAGCCCTTACTCTATGGCTACACCTTC. Protein product: CASSQGQPLLYGYTF.

The CDR3 DNA reads TGTGCCAGCACCCCTAGAGAGCCCCTCGGGGAGCAGTACTTC. This codes for CASTPREPLGEQYF. This rearrangement joins TRBV6-5 to TRBJ2-7; no clear D gene. Trimming cost V 7 bases and J 7 bases, with 20 bases left between them. The CDR3 consists of 14 residues. Germline V gene lookup returns CDR1 MNHEY and CDR2 SVGAGI.

This chain joins TRBV30 and TRBJ1-3; D is uncertain. Germline V lookup: CDR1 GTSNPN, CDR2 SVGIG (reference sequence). With 5 bases removed from V and 6 bases from J, the gap between germline ends came to 11 bases. The CDR3 contains 12 residues. The CDR3 DNA sequence: TGTGCCTGGGGAGGGTTTTTAAACACCATATATTTT. Protein: CAWGGFLNTIYF.